These 25 T cell receptor beta chains originate from one sample sequenced in a study of cytomegalovirus exposure and HLA in healthy donors. The data were produced by immunoSEQ multiplex PCR, yet TCRdb's version contains in-frame clones alone and is incomplete. The data hold about 220,000 clones, with around 90% observed a single time. Sequenced sample: PBMCs. The source is a young woman in good health and CMV-seronegative.

The genes are TRBV4-1 and TRBJ2-3; 11 bases match TRBD2. The V and J ends lost 6 bases and 2 bases, in that order; junction bases with no gene match: 19. Germline loops: CDR1 MGHRA, CDR2 YSYEKL. The CDR3 is 20 amino acids. The CDR3 reads CASRPGGGGGSGRATDTQYF. The DNA for the CDR3 is TGCGCCAGCAGGCCCGGAGGCGGGGGGGGTAGCGGGAGGGCCACAGATACGCAGTATTTT.

With regard to this clone: Other DNA sequences from this sample encode an identical CDR3 as well. The chain has TRBV5-1 and TRBJ2-7; TRBD2 matches at 7 bases. Per germline, CDR1 SGHRS and CDR2 YFSETQ. This CDR3 region has 17 residues. The junction had 10 bases not matched to a gene; V was cut back by 0 bases and J by 1 base. Here the CDR3 reads CASSLGSLLAESYEQYF. The CDR3 DNA sequence: TGCGCCAGCAGCTTGGGGAGTCTCCTAGCGGAGTCCTACGAGCAGTACTTC.

CDR3 sequence reads: CASSFGLADYWGSYNEQFF. The CDR3 nucleotides are TGTGCCAGCAGCTTCGGGCTAGCGGACTATTGGGGATCCTACAATGAGCAGTTCTTC. V and J are TRBV13 and TRBJ2-1, with 7 bases aligning to TRBD2. This CDR3 comprises 19 residues. Germline CDR1 reads PRHDT; CDR2 reads FYEKMQ (reference sequence). The junction had 15 bases not matched to a gene; V was cut back by 3 bases and J by 1 base.

V usage is TRBV6-4 and J usage is TRBJ1-6; weak D call: TRBD1 (5 bases). There are 15 residues in the CDR3. The germline V and J ends were trimmed by 0 bases and 9 bases, with 12 bases remaining between them. Germline V gives CDR1 MRHNA, CDR2 SNTAGT. The CDR3 nucleotides read TGTGCCAGCAGTGACTCTGGGGGGTTCGGTTCACCCCTCCACTTT. Its protein product is CASSDSGGFGSPLHF.

The chain combines TRBV7-9 with TRBJ1-5; no clear D. V was clipped by 5 bases and J by 2 bases, with 7 bases between them. CDR1 is SEHNR and CDR2 is FQNEAQ in the germline V gene (reference sequence). The CDR3 totals 13 residues. In DNA form, the CDR3 reads TGTGCCAGCAGCCCCGTTGGCAATCAGCCCCAGCATTTT. Its protein product is CASSPVGNQPQHF.

The chain recombines TRBV5-1 with TRBJ2-1; 7 nucleotides align to TRBD2. The germline V gene has CDR1 SGHRS and CDR2 YFSETQ. With V trimmed by 2 bases and J by 8 bases, 10 bases remained unmatched. There are 15 residues in the CDR3. CDR3 protein: CASSFGSSGKDEQFF. The CDR3 DNA reads as TGCGCCAGCAGCTTCGGTTCAAGCGGGAAGGATGAGCAGTTCTTC.

The chain joins TRBV4-2 to TRBJ2-3; TRBD1 is a possible D gene (7 bases). Deletions cut 1 base from V and 3 bases from J, with 14 bases between. The CDR3 length is 16 residues. The germline V gene encodes CDR1 LGHNA and CDR2 YNFKEQ. This chain's CDR3 is CASSQVGGGRTDTQYF. As DNA, the CDR3 is TGTGCCAGCAGCCAAGTCGGAGGGGGCAGGACAGATACGCAGTATTTT.

The chain employs TRBV10-3 and TRBJ2-7, with 9 positions matching TRBD2. Germline-derived CDR1 and CDR2 are ENHRY and SYGVKD. CDR3 length equals 15 residues. V shed 2 bases and J 6 bases; nucleotides not matched to a gene: 8. The CDR3 here is CAISETGTSSFEQYF. CDR3 nucleotide sequence: TGTGCCATCAGTGAGACCGGGACTAGCTCTTTCGAGCAGTACTTC.

The chain joins TRBV18 to TRBJ2-4; TRBD1 matches at 7 bases. V lost 2 bases, J lost 0 bases, and 4 bases stayed unmatched. The germline CDR1 and CDR2 sequences are KGHSH and LQKENI. The CDR3 has 16 amino acids. The DNA of the CDR3 is TGTGCCAGCTCACCAGGACAGGTTGCAGCCAAAAACATTCAGTACTTC. Translation: CASSPGQVAAKNIQYF. Filled out from reference TRBV18 and TRBJ2-4, the complete variable domain reads NAGVMQNPRHLVRRRGQEARLRCSPMKGHSHVYWYRQLPEEGLKFMVYLQKENIIDESGMPKERFSAEFPKEGPSILRIQQVVRGDSAAYFCASSPGQVAAKNIQYFGAGTRLSVL.

The V gene is TRBV2, the J gene TRBJ2-1, with TRBD1 matching over 8 bases. Per germline, CDR1 SNHLY and CDR2 FYNNEI. The J segment lost 6 bases and the V segment lost 7 bases, leaving 5 bases of the junction unmatched. The length of the CDR3 is 13 residues. For the CDR3, the DNA is TGTGCCAGCACGGCAGGGGGCTTCAATGAGCAGTTCTTC. It translates to CASTAGGFNEQFF.

The chain recombines TRBV23-1 with TRBJ2-7; D might be TRBD1 (5 bases). TRBV23-1 is given ORF status, its function remaining uncertain. The CDR3 loop spans 18 amino acids. The V gene lost 0 bases and the J gene lost 3 bases, with 21 bases spanning the gap. The CDR3 DNA is TGCGCCAGCAGTCAATCCCCTCGACAGTTTACCGCTCTCTACGAGCAGTACTTC. It encodes CASSQSPRQFTALYEQYF.

This sequence joins TRBV7-6 and TRBJ1-1, with 7 bases fitting TRBD1. The junction had 3 bases not matched to a gene; V was cut back by 5 bases and J by 0 bases. Germline CDR1 and CDR2: SGHVS and FNYEAQ. This CDR3 spans 14 amino acids. The CDR3 DNA follows: TGTGCCAGCAGCGCGGGACAGATGAACACTGAAGCTTTCTTT. This gives the protein CASSAGQMNTEAFF.

The rearrangement joins TRBV2 to TRBJ2-7; the match to TRBD2 covers 14 bases. The germline CDR1 and CDR2 sequences are SNHLY and FYNNEI. The CDR3 loop spans 14 amino acids. The V segment lost 9 bases and the J segment 6 bases; nucleotides outside the gene matches: 7. The CDR3 DNA reads as TGTGCCAGTAACTTCGGGACTAGCGGGAGCGAGCAGTACTTC. This gives the protein CASNFGTSGSEQYF. The entire variable domain, with the rest obtained from reference TRBV2 and TRBJ2-7, is as follows: EPEVTQTPSHQVTQMGQEVILRCVPISNHLYFYWYRQILGQKVEFLVSFYNNEISEKSEIFDDQFSVERPDGSNFTLKIRSTKLEDSAMYFCASNFGTSGSEQYFGPGTRLTVT.

CDR3 coding DNA: TGCAGCGTTGATACCCGGGGAGATCACAACTATGGCTACACCTTC. Translating it yields CSVDTRGDHNYGYTF. V is TRBV29-1 and J is TRBJ1-2, with D uncertain. Deletions cut 3 bases from V and 2 bases from J, with 16 bases between. Germline V CDR1 and CDR2: SQVTM, ANQGSEA. The CDR3 loop spans 15 amino acids.

The rearrangement links TRBV12-5 to TRBJ1-2; maybe TRBD1 (5 bases). V lost 5 bases to trimming and J lost 7 bases, with 14 bases between them. Germline V gene lookup returns CDR1 LGHNT and CDR2 FRNRAP. CDR3 length: 13 amino acids. CDR3 sequence reads: CASGLQGASGYTF. Here the CDR3 DNA reads TGTGCTAGTGGTCTTCAGGGTGCGAGTGGCTACACCTTC.

The V gene is TRBV5-8, the J gene TRBJ1-1; D is unclear. The CDR3 loop spans 11 amino acids. Trimming cost V 2 bases and J 6 bases, with 5 bases left between them. CDR1 is SGHTS and CDR2 is YDEGEE in the germline V gene. The CDR3 coding sequence is TGTGCCAGCAGCTTCAGGTCTGAAGCTTTCTTT. Translating it yields CASSFRSEAFF.

The J gene is TRBJ2-7, the V gene TRBV19, with 9 bases identical to TRBD1. In germline, CDR1 is LNHDA, CDR2 SQIVND (reference sequence). CDR3 size: 13 residues. After removal of 3 bases from V and 3 bases from J, the junction contained 0 bases not matched to a gene. The CDR3 bases are TGTGCCAGTAGTATGGGACAGGGCTACGAGCAGTACTTC. It translates to CASSMGQGYEQYF.

This clone was recorded a few times. CDR3 loop: CASSQDFGGVYGYTF. CDR3 bases: TGTGCCAGCAGCCAAGATTTTGGAGGGGTCTATGGCTACACCTTC. The chain recombines TRBV14 with TRBJ1-2, with D perhaps matching TRBD1 (5 bases). CDR3 length: 15 residues. V shed 0 bases and J shed 4 bases, with 12 bases lying between them. Germline CDR1 and CDR2: SGHDN and FVKESK.

The chain is built from TRBV6-1 and TRBJ2-7; 9 bases agree with TRBD2. Germline CDR1 and CDR2: MNHNS and SASEGT. The CDR3 loop spans 13 amino acids. Trimming at V came to 5 bases and at J to 4 bases, leaving 3 bases not matched to a gene. The DNA of the CDR3 is TGTGCCAGCAGTAGCGGGAGGTTGTACGAGCAGTACTTC. Encoded protein: CASSSGRLYEQYF.

The chain has TRBV5-1 and TRBJ1-4; no clear D. The CDR3 length is 15 residues. V was pared by 0 bases and J by 8 bases, with 14 bases between. The germline gives CDR1 SGHRS, CDR2 YFSETQ. For the CDR3, the DNA is TGCGCCAGCAGCTTGGCCGGACTCCCGGGGGAAAAACTGTTTTTT. This codes for CASSLAGLPGEKLFF.

V gene TRBV30 combines with J gene TRBJ2-3, with D uncertain. This CDR3 has 14 amino acids. Germline loops: CDR1 GTSNPN, CDR2 SVGIG (reference sequence). The V and J ends lost 2 bases and 6 bases respectively, with 15 bases between them. The CDR3, as DNA: TGTGCCTGGAGTTCGAGTCCGGTGATGGATACGCAGTATTTT. Encoded protein: CAWSSSPVMDTQYF.

The V and J genes are TRBV7-9 and TRBJ2-7; the D is unclear. In germline, CDR1 is SEHNR, CDR2 FQNEAQ (reference sequence). Trimming cost V 5 bases and J 12 bases, with 20 bases left between them. The CDR3 runs to 13 residues. This chain's CDR3 is CASSHPPDSVLYF. The CDR3 DNA is TGTGCCAGCAGCCACCCCCCCGATTCTGTACTGTACTTC.

The chain has TRBV5-1 and TRBJ2-7; D remains unclear. The CDR3 totals 16 residues. Trimming left V 4 bases short and J 0 bases short, with 17 bases between. Germline CDR1 reads SGHRS; CDR2 reads YFSETQ. The CDR3 DNA sequence: TGCGCCAGCAGCCCGTACCGGTCTCTTCACTCCTACGAGCAGTACTTC. Translated: CASSPYRSLHSYEQYF.

The gene calls are TRBV10-3 and TRBJ1-1, with 12 bases lining up with TRBD1. Germline lookup yields CDR1 ENHRY and CDR2 SYGVKD. CDR3 length: 18 amino acids. V lost 2 bases to trimming and J lost 2 bases; unmatched junction nucleotides: 9. In nucleotides, the CDR3 is TGTGCCATCAGTGAGGAGGGGACAGGGGGCTATTATAACACTGAAGCTTTCTTT. It translates to CAISEEGTGGYYNTEAFF.

The chain uses TRBV18 and TRBJ2-3; 16 nucleotides align to TRBD2. The J segment lost 4 bases and the V segment lost 6 bases, leaving 4 bases of the junction unmatched. The CDR3 has 16 amino acids. Germline V gene data show CDR1 as KGHSH and CDR2 as LQKENI. CDR3 loop: CASSPGLAGGPDTQYF. The CDR3 DNA sequence: TGTGCCAGCTCCCCGGGACTAGCGGGAGGGCCAGATACGCAGTATTTT.